This T cell receptor beta chain was sequenced for a study of beta chain features in type 1 diabetes. Sorting based on CD45RO/CCR7/CD25/CD127/CD95/CD27 separated CD4+ naive, central memory, regulatory and stem cell-like memory cells. TCRB transcripts that were expressed got sequenced, as all of the isolated RNA had been reverse transcribed. Sequencing was performed with immunoSEQ multiplex PCR; in TCRdb, only in-frame clones are kept and a portion is missing. The sample holds 120,000 to 150,000 clones, about 7% seen once. This clone was counted a few times. This CDR3 spans 17 amino acids. Trimming removed 2 bases at V and 3 bases at J, with 20 bases between.

J is TRBJ2-7 and V is TRBV23-1; possible D gene TRBD2, 6 bases. Being an ORF, TRBV23-1 has a function that is uncertain. Sequenced material: central memory CD4+ T cells from blood. The sequence was obtained from a woman in her 30s in good health. The CDR3 DNA reads as TGCGCCAGCAGTCAACCCAAAGACGGGACTGCAAACTACGAGCAGTACTTC. As protein: CASSQPKDGTANYEQYF.